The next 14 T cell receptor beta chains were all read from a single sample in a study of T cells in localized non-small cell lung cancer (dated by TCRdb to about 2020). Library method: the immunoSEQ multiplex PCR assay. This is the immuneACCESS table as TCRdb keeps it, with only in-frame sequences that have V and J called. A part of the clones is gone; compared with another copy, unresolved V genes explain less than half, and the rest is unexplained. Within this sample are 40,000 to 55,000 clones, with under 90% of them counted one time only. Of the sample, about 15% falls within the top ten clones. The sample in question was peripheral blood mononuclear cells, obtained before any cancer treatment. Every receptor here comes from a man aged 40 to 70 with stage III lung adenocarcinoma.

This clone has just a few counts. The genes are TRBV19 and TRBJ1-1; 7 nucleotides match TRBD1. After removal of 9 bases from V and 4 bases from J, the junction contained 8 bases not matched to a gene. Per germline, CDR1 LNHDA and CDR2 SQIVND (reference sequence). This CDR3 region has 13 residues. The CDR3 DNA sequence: TGTGCCAGCGCTACAGGGGAGAGCACTGAAGCTTTCTTT. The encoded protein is CASATGESTEAFF.

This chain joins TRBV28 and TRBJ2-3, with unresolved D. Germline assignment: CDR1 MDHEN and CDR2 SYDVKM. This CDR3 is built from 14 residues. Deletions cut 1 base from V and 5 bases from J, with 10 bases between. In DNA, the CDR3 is TGTGCCAGCAGTTTATCACTATTCGGAGATACGCAGTATTTT. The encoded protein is CASSLSLFGDTQYF.

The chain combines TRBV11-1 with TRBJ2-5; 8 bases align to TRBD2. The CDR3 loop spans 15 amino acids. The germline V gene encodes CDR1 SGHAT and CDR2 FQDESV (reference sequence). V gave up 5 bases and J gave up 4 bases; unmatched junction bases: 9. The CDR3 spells CASSPLAGSLETQYF. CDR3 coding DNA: TGTGCCAGCAGCCCGTTAGCGGGGTCGCTAGAGACCCAGTACTTC.

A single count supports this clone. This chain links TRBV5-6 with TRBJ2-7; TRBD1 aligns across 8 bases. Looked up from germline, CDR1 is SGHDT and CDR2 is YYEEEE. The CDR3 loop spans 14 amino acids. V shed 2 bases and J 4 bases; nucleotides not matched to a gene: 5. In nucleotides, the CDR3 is TGTGCCAGCAGCTTCCAGGGGGCAGGATACGAGCAGTACTTC. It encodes CASSFQGAGYEQYF.

CDR3 sequence reads: CASNLLGLKSDTQYF. The DNA of the CDR3 is TGTGCCAGCAACTTACTAGGGCTGAAATCAGATACGCAGTATTTT. This chain uses TRBV12-1 with TRBJ2-3; TRBD2, the D gene given by the table, was not confirmed from the DNA. TRBV12-1 is listed as a pseudogene. CDR3 size: 15 residues.

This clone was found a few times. CDR3 sequence reads: CASSLGRSYEQYF. CDR3 in DNA: TGTGCCAGCAGTTTAGGCAGATCCTACGAGCAGTACTTC. The V and J genes are TRBV27 and TRBJ2-7; D gene unclear. The CDR3 is made up of 13 amino acids. V lost 2 bases, J lost 1 base, and 6 bases lay in between. CDR1 is MNHEY and CDR2 is SMNVEV in the germline V gene (reference sequence).

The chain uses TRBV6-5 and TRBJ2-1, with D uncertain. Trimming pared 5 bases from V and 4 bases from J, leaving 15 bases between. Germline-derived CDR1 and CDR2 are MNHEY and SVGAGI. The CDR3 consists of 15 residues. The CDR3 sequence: CASSLFSGFYNEQFF. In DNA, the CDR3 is TGTGCCAGCAGTCTCTTTTCGGGCTTTTACAATGAGCAGTTCTTC.

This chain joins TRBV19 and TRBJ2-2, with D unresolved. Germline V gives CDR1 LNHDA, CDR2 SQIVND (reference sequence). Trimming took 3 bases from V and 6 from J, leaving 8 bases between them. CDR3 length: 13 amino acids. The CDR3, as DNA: TGTGCCAGTAGTATCGGTAGCCCCGGGGAGCTGTTTTTT. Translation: CASSIGSPGELFF.

The DNA for the CDR3 is TGTGCCAGCAGCCCGAGGACTAGCGGCACCACAGATACGCAGTATTTT. Its translation: CASSPRTSGTTDTQYF. V usage is TRBV7-2 and J usage is TRBJ2-3; 10 nucleotides match TRBD2. V lost 5 bases and J lost 2; bases outside the gene matches: 7. The CDR3 extends over 16 amino acids. Germline loops: CDR1 SGHTA, CDR2 FQGNSA. The full variable domain, in which reference TRBV7-2 and TRBJ2-3 provide the parts outside the CDR3, is GAGVSQSPSNKVTEKGKDVELRCDPISGHTALYWYRQSLGQGLEFLIYFQGNSAPDKSGLPSDRFSAERTGGSVSTLTIQRTQQEDSAVYLCASSPRTSGTTDTQYFGPGTRLTVL.

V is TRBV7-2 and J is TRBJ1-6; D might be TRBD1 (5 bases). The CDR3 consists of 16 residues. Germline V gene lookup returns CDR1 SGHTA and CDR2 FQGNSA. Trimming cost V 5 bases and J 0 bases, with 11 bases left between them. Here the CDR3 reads CASSRRQSSYNSPLHF. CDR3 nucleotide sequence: TGTGCCAGCAGCCGCAGACAGAGCTCCTATAATTCACCCCTCCACTTT.

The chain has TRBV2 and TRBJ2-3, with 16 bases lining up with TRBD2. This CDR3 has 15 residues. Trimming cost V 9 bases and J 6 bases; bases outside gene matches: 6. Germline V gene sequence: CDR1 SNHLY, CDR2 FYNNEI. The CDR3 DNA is TGTGCCAGTGGGACTAGCGGGGGGGCAACGGATACGCAGTATTTT. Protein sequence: CASGTSGGATDTQYF.

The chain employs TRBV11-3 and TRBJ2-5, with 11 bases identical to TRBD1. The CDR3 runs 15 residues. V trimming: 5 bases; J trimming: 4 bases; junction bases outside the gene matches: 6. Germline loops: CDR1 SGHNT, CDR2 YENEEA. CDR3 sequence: CASSTGTGGVETQYF. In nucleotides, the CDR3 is TGTGCCAGCAGCACCGGGACAGGGGGAGTAGAGACCCAGTACTTC.

For the CDR3, the DNA is TGTGCCAGCAGTTTACTAGGGGCAGGGCGCCTCTATGGCTACACCTTC. Encoded protein: CASSLLGAGRLYGYTF. The chain has TRBV27 and TRBJ1-2; possibly TRBD1 for D (5 bases). CDR1 MNHEY and CDR2 SMNVEV come from the germline V gene (reference sequence). Trimming stripped 2 bases from V and 4 bases from J, with 17 bases between. The CDR3 is 16 residues long.

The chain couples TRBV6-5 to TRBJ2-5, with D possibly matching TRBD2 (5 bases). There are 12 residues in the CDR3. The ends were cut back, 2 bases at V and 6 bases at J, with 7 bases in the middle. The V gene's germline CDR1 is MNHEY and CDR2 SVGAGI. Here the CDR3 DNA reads TGTGCCAGCAGTTACGAGGGTCAGACCCAGTACTTC. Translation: CASSYEGQTQYF.